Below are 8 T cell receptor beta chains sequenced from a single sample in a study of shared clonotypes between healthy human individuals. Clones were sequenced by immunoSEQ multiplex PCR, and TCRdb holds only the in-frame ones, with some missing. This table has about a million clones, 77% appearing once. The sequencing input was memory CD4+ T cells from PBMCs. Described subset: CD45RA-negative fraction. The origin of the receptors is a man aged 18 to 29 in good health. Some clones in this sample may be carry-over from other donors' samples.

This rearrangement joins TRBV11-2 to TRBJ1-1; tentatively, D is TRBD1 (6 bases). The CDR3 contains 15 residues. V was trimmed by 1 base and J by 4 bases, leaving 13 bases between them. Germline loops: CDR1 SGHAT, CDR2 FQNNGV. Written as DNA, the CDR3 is TGTGCCAGCAGCTTAGTCGGAGGGGGAATCACTGAAGCTTTCTTT. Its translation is CASSLVGGGITEAFF.

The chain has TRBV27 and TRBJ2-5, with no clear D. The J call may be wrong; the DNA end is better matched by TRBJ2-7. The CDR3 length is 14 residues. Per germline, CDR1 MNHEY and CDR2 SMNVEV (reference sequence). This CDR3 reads CASSLSSAVTEQYF. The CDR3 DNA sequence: TGTGCCAGCAGTTTATCGAGTGCTGTCACCGAGCAGTACTTC.

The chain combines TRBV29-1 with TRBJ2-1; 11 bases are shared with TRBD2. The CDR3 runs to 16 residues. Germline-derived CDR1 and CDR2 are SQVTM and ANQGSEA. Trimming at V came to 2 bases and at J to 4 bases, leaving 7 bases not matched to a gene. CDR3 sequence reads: CSVEFGTSGTYNEQFF. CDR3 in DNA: TGCAGCGTTGAATTCGGGACTAGCGGAACTTACAATGAGCAGTTCTTC.

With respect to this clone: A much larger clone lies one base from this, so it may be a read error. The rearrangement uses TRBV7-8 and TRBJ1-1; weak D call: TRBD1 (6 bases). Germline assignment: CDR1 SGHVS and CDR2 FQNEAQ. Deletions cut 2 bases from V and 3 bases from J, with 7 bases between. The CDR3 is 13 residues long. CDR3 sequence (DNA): TGTGCCAGCAGCTTAAGGGGGGACACTGAAGCTTTCTTT. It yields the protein CASSLRGDTEAFF.

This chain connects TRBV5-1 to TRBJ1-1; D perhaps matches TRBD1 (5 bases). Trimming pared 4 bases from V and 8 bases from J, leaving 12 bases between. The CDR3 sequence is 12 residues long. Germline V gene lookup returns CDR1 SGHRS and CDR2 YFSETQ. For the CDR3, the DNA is TGCGCCAGCAGCCCAACGCAGGGAGAAGCTTTCTTT. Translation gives CASSPTQGEAFF.

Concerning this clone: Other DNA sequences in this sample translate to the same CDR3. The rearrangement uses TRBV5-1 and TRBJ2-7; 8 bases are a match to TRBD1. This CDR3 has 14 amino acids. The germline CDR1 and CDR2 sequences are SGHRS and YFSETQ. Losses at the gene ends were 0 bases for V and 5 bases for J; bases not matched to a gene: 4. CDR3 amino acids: CASSLGGQGNEQYF. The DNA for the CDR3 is TGCGCCAGCAGCTTGGGTGGACAGGGTAACGAGCAGTACTTC.

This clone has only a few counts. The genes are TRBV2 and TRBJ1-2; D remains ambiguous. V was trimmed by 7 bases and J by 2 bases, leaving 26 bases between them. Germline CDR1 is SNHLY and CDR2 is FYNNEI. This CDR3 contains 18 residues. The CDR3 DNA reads TGTGCCAGCATCAACACCCCAACGTCCCTGTCGGGGAACTATGGCTACACCTTC. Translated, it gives CASINTPTSLSGNYGYTF.

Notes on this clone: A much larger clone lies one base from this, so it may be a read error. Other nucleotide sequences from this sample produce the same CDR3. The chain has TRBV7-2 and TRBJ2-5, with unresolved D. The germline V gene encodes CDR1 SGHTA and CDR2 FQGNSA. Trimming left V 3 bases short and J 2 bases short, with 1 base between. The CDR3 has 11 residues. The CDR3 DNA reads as TGTGCCAGCAGCTTTCAAGAGACCCAGTACTTC. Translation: CASSFQETQYF. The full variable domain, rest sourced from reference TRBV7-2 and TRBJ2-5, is GAGVSQSPSNKVTEKGKDVELRCDPISGHTALYWYRQSLGQGLEFLIYFQGNSAPDKSGLPSDRFSAERTGGSVSTLTIQRTQQEDSAVYLCASSFQETQYFGPGTRLLVL.